The sequence of this TCR beta chain was determined in a study of blood T cell repertoires in COVID-19. Across the whole study: In each case, the material was cDNA or gDNA derived from T cells, B-cell-depleted T cells, or PBMCs.

Sequencing used immunoSEQ multiplex PCR; TCRdb keeps in-frame clones, though not all of them. The sample holds roughly 350,000 clones, 85% seen once. Sequenced: peripheral blood. This clonotype was sampled from a woman aged 18-29 years with acute or convalescent COVID-19.

The CDR3 DNA sequence: TGTGCCAGCAGCCCACTGTGGTCATCAGGAGGGGATTCCTACGAGCAGTACTTC. It yields the protein CASSPLWSSGGDSYEQYF. The chain combines TRBV14 with TRBJ2-7; D is perhaps TRBD2 (6 bases). CDR1 is SGHDN, CDR2 FVKESK, per germline. V dropped 4 bases and J dropped 1 base, with 23 bases sitting between them. The CDR3 consists of 18 residues.